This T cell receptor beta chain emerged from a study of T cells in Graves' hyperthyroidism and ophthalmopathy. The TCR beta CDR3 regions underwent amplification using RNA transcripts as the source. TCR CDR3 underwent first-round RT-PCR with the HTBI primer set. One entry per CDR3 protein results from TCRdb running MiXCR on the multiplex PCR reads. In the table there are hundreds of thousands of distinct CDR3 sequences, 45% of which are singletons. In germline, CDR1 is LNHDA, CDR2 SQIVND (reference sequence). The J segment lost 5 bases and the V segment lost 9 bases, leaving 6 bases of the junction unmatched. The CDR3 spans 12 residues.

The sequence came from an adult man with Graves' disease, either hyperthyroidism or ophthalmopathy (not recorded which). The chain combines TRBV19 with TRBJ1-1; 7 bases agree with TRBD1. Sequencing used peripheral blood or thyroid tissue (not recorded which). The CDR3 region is CASRQGGTEAFF. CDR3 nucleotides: TGTGCCAGCAGACAGGGCGGGACTGAAGCTTTCTTT.